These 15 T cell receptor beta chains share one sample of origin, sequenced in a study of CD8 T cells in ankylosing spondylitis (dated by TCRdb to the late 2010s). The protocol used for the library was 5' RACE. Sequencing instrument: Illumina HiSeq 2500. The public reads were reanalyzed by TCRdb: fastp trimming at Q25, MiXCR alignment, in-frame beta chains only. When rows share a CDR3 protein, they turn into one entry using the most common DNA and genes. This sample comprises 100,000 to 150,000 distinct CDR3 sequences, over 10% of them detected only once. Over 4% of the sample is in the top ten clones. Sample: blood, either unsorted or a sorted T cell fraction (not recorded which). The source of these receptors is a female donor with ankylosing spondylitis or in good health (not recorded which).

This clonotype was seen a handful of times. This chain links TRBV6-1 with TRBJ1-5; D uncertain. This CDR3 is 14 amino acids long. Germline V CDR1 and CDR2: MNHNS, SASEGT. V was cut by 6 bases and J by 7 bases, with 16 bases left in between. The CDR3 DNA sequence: TGTGCCAGCAGGGCTTCTCAGGACGGGCAGCCCCAGCATTTT. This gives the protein CASRASQDGQPQHF.

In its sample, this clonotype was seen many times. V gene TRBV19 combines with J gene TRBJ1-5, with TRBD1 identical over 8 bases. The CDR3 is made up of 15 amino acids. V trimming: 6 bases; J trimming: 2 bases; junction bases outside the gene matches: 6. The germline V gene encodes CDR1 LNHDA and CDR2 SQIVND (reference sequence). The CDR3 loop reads CASRPRQGRNQPQHF. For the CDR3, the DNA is TGTGCCAGTAGACCAAGACAGGGGCGCAATCAGCCCCAGCATTTT.

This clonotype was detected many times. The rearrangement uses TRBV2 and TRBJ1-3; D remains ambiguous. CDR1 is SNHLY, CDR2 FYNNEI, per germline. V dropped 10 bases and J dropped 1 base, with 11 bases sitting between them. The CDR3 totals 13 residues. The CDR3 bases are TGTGCCACCTTCTTGTTGTCTGGAAACACCATATATTTT. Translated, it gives CATFLLSGNTIYF.

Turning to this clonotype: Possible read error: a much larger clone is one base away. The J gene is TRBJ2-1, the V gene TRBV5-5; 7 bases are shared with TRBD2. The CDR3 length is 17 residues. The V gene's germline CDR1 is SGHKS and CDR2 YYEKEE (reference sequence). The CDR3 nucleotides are TGTGCCAGCAGCCATGACAGCGAGCGGGGCTCCTACCATGAGCAGTTCTTC. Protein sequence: CASSHDSERGSYHEQFF.

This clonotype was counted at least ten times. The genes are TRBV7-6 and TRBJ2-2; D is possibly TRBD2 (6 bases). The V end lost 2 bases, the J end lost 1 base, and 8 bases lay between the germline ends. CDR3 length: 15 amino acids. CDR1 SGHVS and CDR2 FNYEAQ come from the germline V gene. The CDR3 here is CASSLRRENTGELFF. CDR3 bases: TGTGCCAGCAGCTTAAGGAGGGAGAACACCGGGGAGCTGTTTTTT. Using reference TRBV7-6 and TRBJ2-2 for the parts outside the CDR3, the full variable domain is GAGVSQSPRYKVTKRGQDVALRCDPISGHVSLYWYRQALGQGPEFLTYFNYEAQQDKSGLPNDRFSAERPEGSISTLTIQRTEQRDSAMYRCASSLRRENTGELFFGEGSRLTVL.

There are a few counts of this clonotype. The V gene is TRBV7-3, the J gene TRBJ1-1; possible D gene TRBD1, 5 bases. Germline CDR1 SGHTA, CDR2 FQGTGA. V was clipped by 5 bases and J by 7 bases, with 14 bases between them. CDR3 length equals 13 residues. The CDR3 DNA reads TGTGCCAGCAGCCGGGCCCCTGGGGGTGAAGCTTTCTTT. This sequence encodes CASSRAPGGEAFF.

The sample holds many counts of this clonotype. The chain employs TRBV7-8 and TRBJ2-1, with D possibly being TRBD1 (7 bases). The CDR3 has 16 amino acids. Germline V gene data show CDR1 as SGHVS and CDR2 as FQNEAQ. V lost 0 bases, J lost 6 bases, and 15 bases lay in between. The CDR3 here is CASSLALGQGGNEQFF. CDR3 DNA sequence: TGTGCCAGCAGCTTAGCGCTAGGGCAGGGGGGCAATGAGCAGTTCTTC.

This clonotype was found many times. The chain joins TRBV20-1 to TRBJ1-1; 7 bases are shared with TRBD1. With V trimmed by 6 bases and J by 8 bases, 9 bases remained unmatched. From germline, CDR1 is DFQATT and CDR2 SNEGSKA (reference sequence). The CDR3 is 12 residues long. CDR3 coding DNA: TGCAGTGCAAAATGGACAGGAGTCGAAGCTTTCTTT. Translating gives CSAKWTGVEAFF.

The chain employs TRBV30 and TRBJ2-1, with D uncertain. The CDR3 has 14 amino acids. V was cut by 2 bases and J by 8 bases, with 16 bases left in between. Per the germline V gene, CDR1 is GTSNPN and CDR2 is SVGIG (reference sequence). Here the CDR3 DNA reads TGTGCCTGGAGTTCTCAGGAGACAAGGTATGAGCAGTTCTTC. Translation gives CAWSSQETRYEQFF.

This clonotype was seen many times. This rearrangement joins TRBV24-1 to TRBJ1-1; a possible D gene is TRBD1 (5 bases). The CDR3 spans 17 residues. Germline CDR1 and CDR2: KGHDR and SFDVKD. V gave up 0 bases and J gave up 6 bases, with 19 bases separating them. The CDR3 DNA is TGTGCCACCAGTGATTTGCCGGGACTTCGGAATCTCGCTGAAGCTTTCTTT. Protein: CATSDLPGLRNLAEAFF.

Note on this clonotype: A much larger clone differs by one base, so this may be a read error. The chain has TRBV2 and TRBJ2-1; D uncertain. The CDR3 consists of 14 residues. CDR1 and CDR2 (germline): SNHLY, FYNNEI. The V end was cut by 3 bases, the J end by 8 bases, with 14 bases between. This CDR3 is CASSDLVRNHEQFF. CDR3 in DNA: TGTGCCAGCAGTGATTTGGTCAGAAACCATGAGCAGTTCTTC.

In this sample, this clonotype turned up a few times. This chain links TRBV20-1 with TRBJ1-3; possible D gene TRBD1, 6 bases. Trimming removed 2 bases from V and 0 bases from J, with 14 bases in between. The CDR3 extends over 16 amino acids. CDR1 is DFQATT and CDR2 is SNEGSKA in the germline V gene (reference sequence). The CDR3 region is CSARPLQGNSGNTIYF. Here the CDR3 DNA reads TGCAGTGCTAGACCTCTACAGGGCAACTCTGGAAACACCATATATTTT.

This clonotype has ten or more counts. CDR3 in DNA: TGCAGTGCTAGAGGCATGAACACTGAAGCTTTCTTT. Its translation is CSARGMNTEAFF. The chain joins TRBV20-1 to TRBJ1-1; no clear D gene. CDR1 DFQATT and CDR2 SNEGSKA come from the germline V gene (reference sequence). Trimming took off 1 base at V and 0 bases at J, with 3 bases between the two ends. The CDR3 spans 12 residues.

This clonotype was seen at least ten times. In DNA form, the CDR3 reads TGTGCCAGCAGCTCCGCGGGCGGGAGGGTCTACAATGAGCAGTTCTTC. Its translation: CASSSAGGRVYNEQFF. The V gene is TRBV7-8, the J gene TRBJ2-1; 9 bases map to TRBD2. Trimming cost V 4 bases and J 3 bases; bases outside gene matches: 7. The CDR3 consists of 16 residues. Germline V lookup: CDR1 SGHVS, CDR2 FQNEAQ. Looking up the rest from reference TRBV7-8 and TRBJ2-1 gives the full variable domain: GAGVSQSPRYKVAKRGQDVALRCDPISGHVSLFWYQQALGQGPEFLTYFQNEAQLDKSGLPSDRFFAERPEGSVSTLKIQRTQQEDSAVYLCASSSAGGRVYNEQFFGPGTRLTVL.

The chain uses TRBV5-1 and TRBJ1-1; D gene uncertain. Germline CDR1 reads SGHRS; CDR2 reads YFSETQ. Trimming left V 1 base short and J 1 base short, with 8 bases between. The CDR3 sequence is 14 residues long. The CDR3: CASSLLNQNTEAFF. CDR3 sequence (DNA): TGCGCCAGCAGCTTGCTTAACCAGAACACTGAAGCTTTCTTT.